Shown below are 27 T cell receptor beta chains from a single sample sequenced in a study of Tregs in tolerant kidney transplant recipients. Using immunoSEQ multiplex PCR, the repertoire was profiled, and TCRdb retains in-frame clones only, with some absent. The sample lists 15,000 to 20,000 clones, 75% to 85% seen once, with over 2% in the top ten. The source material was Tregs from blood. The receptors come from a human donor in good health.

In this sample, this clone turned up once. The chain combines TRBV6-5 with TRBJ2-2; 9 positions agree with TRBD2. Trimming cost V 7 bases and J 4 bases; bases outside gene matches: 7. Germline V gene sequence: CDR1 MNHEY, CDR2 SVGAGI. The CDR3 consists of 15 residues. In nucleotides, the CDR3 is TGTGCCAGCAAAACCGGGACTAGCAGCACCGGGGAGCTGTTTTTT. This sequence encodes CASKTGTSSTGELFF.

The V and J genes are TRBV5-4 and TRBJ1-1, with a possible D match to TRBD1 (6 bases). The V end was cut by 10 bases, the J end by 3 bases, with 13 bases between. The CDR3 length is 12 residues. The germline gives CDR1 SGHNT, CDR2 YYREEE (reference sequence). CDR3 nucleotide sequence: TGTGCCTATTATAGGACAGACACTGAAGCTTTCTTT. This codes for CAYYRTDTEAFF. Using reference TRBV5-4 and TRBJ1-1 for the parts outside the CDR3, the full variable domain is ETGVTQSPTHLIKTRGQQVTLRCSSQSGHNTVSWYQQALGQGPQFIFQYYREEENGRGNFPPRFSGLQFPNYSSELNVNALELDDSALYLCAYYRTDTEAFFGQGTRLTVV.

This chain connects TRBV18 to TRBJ2-7; D is perhaps TRBD1 (7 bases). Germline lookup yields CDR1 KGHSH and CDR2 LQKENI. Deletions cut 3 bases from V and 2 bases from J, with 11 bases between. The CDR3 sequence is 14 residues long. CDR3 bases: TGTGCCAGCTCACCGCGGGACAGAACCTACGAGCAGTACTTC. Translated: CASSPRDRTYEQYF.

This chain uses TRBV2 with TRBJ2-7, with D possibly being TRBD1 or TRBD2 (5 bases each). Germline CDR1 is SNHLY and CDR2 is FYNNEI. The V and J ends lost 4 bases and 3 bases respectively, with 16 bases between them. CDR3 length equals 15 residues. The CDR3 spells CASSGGVGRLYEQYF. The DNA of the CDR3 is TGTGCCAGCAGTGGAGGGGTAGGTCGGCTCTACGAGCAGTACTTC.

V is TRBV2 and J is TRBJ1-1; maybe TRBD1 (5 bases). There are 14 residues in the CDR3. V was trimmed by 0 bases and J by 3 bases, leaving 8 bases between them. CDR1 is SNHLY and CDR2 is FYNNEI in the germline V gene. CDR3 DNA sequence: TGTGCCAGCAGTGAAGCGGGGGAATACACTGAAGCTTTCTTT. Translated: CASSEAGEYTEAFF.

The chain uses TRBV19 and TRBJ2-2; D gene unclear. Trimming took off 3 bases at V and 3 bases at J, with 5 bases between the two ends. Germline-derived CDR1 and CDR2 are LNHDA and SQIVND (reference sequence). This CDR3 spans 13 amino acids. CDR3 in amino acids: CASSMSYTGELFF. The CDR3 DNA follows: TGTGCCAGTAGTATGAGTTACACCGGGGAGCTGTTTTTT.

The V gene is TRBV21-1, the J gene TRBJ1-2; the table's D call, TRBD1, was not checked against the DNA. TRBV21-1 is a pseudogene segment. The CDR3 is 14 amino acids. The CDR3 DNA follows: TGTGCCAGCAGCAAGACCCAGGGAAGGTATGGCTACACCTTC. Amino acid sequence: CASSKTQGRYGYTF.

The V gene is TRBV5-1, the J gene TRBJ1-1; a possible D gene is TRBD1 (5 bases). V lost 0 bases to trimming and J lost 6 bases, with 12 bases between them. The CDR3 spans 14 residues. The V gene's germline CDR1 is SGHRS and CDR2 YFSETQ. The CDR3 nucleotides read TGCGCCAGCAGCTTGGTCGAGGGGAAACCTGAAGCTTTCTTT. The encoded protein is CASSLVEGKPEAFF.

The CDR3 nucleotides are TGCGCCAGCAGCACCGGGACAGGGAATTCACCCCTCCACTTT. Amino acids: CASSTGTGNSPLHF. V gene TRBV5-1 combines with J gene TRBJ1-6; TRBD1 matches at 9 bases. The CDR3 sequence is 14 residues long. Trimming removed 4 bases from V and 7 bases from J; junction bases left unmatched: 3. The germline V gene has CDR1 SGHRS and CDR2 YFSETQ.

This clone was recorded only once. The V gene is TRBV29-1, the J gene TRBJ2-1; 7 positions match TRBD1. Germline V lookup: CDR1 SQVTM, CDR2 ANQGSEA. This CDR3 region has 13 residues. V trimming: 3 bases; J trimming: 1 base; junction bases outside the gene matches: 0. The CDR3 coding sequence is TGCAGCGTTGAGGGACAGTCCTACAATGAGCAGTTCTTC. Encoded protein: CSVEGQSYNEQFF.

The V gene is TRBV29-1, the J gene TRBJ2-5; D gene ambiguous. The CDR3 runs 11 residues. The V gene's germline CDR1 is SQVTM and CDR2 ANQGSEA. V shed 8 bases and J shed 4 bases, with 11 bases lying between them. The CDR3 nucleotides read TGCAGCCTACCGGTGGGAGAGACCCAGTACTTC. Residues: CSLPVGETQYF.

This sequence joins TRBV5-1 and TRBJ2-1, with 9 bases aligning to TRBD1. This CDR3 region has 16 residues. Germline loops: CDR1 SGHRS, CDR2 YFSETQ. With 4 bases clipped from V and 2 bases from J, the junction kept 7 bases outside the gene matches. This chain's CDR3 is CASSNIRQGAYNEQFF. Written as DNA, the CDR3 is TGCGCCAGCAGCAATATCCGACAGGGGGCCTACAATGAGCAGTTCTTC.

V gene TRBV5-4 combines with J gene TRBJ2-3, with TRBD2 identical over 16 bases. V was clipped by 4 bases and J by 2 bases; unmatched bases: 7. The CDR3 is made up of 18 amino acids. Germline CDR1 SGHNT, CDR2 YYREEE (reference sequence). The chain's CDR3 is CASSAGLAGGRVTDTQYF. DNA for the CDR3: TGTGCCAGCAGCGCGGGACTAGCGGGGGGGCGGGTCACAGATACGCAGTATTTT.

The chain is built from TRBV11-2 and TRBJ2-7, with a possible D match to TRBD2 (5 bases). CDR3 length equals 14 residues. Germline CDR1 reads SGHAT; CDR2 reads FQNNGV. Between the trimmed V and J ends, which lost 5 bases and 2 bases, there was a span of 13 bases. The CDR3 DNA is TGTGCCAGCAGCGCCCTAGCAGGAACCTACGAGCAGTACTTC. This codes for CASSALAGTYEQYF.

This rearrangement joins TRBV7-3 to TRBJ2-3, with a tentative D call TRBD2 (7 bases). V was trimmed by 8 bases and J by 1 base, leaving 16 bases between them. The germline V gene has CDR1 SGHTA and CDR2 FQGTGA. The CDR3 length is 15 residues. The CDR3 coding sequence is TGTGCCAGCTCACCTGACGGGGGGCGCACAGATACGCAGTATTTT. It encodes CASSPDGGRTDTQYF.

This clone was seen a few times. This chain connects TRBV30 to TRBJ1-6; D is uncertain. The CDR3 is 14 residues long. Trimming left V 4 bases short and J 15 bases short, with 22 bases between. Per the germline V gene, CDR1 is GTSNPN and CDR2 is SVGIG (reference sequence). The CDR3 sequence is CAWTLNIAPPDLHF. In DNA, the CDR3 is TGTGCCTGGACCCTAAATATCGCCCCACCTGACCTCCACTTT.

The J gene is TRBJ2-1, the V gene TRBV11-3; possibly TRBD2 for D (6 bases). V was cut by 5 bases and J by 6 bases, with 14 bases left in between. CDR3 length: 14 amino acids. CDR1 is SGHNT, CDR2 YENEEA, per germline. As DNA, the CDR3 is TGTGCCAGCAGCGACCGGGACTTTTTCAATGAGCAGTTCTTC. Its translation is CASSDRDFFNEQFF.

This clone was found a few times. The DNA for the CDR3 is TGCAGCGTTGTGGGGTCGAACACTGAAGCTTTCTTT. It specifies CSVVGSNTEAFF. The chain carries TRBV29-1 and TRBJ1-1; D is unresolved. Germline CDR1 SQVTM, CDR2 ANQGSEA. There are 12 residues in the CDR3. The V gene lost 4 bases and the J gene lost 1 base, with 7 bases spanning the gap.

This chain uses TRBV18 with TRBJ1-2; D ambiguous. Germline CDR1 is KGHSH and CDR2 is LQKENI. The CDR3 contains 12 residues. Trimming stripped 5 bases from V and 7 bases from J, with 11 bases between. The DNA of the CDR3 is TGTGCCAGCTCAATAACAGATTCTGGCTACACCTTC. It codes for CASSITDSGYTF.

The genes are TRBV5-4 and TRBJ2-1; 10 bases are a match to TRBD1. With V trimmed by 1 base and J by 1 base, 2 bases remained unmatched. The CDR3 spans 16 residues. Germline assignment: CDR1 SGHNT and CDR2 YYREEE (reference sequence). The CDR3 sequence is CASSLKGQGSYNEQFF. The CDR3 DNA follows: TGTGCCAGCAGCTTGAAGGGACAGGGGTCCTACAATGAGCAGTTCTTC.

The V and J genes are TRBV2 and TRBJ2-1; 10 bases are shared with TRBD2. Losses at the gene ends were 6 bases for V and 2 bases for J; bases not matched to a gene: 16. This CDR3 has 19 residues. Germline values: CDR1 SNHLY, CDR2 FYNNEI. CDR3 DNA sequence: TGTGCCAGCAGCCCCACTTTACCGGGACTAGCGAAAACCTACAATGAGCAGTTCTTC. It specifies CASSPTLPGLAKTYNEQFF.

This chain links TRBV7-3 with TRBJ1-1, with D perhaps matching TRBD1 (5 bases). V shed 3 bases and J shed 4 bases, with 12 bases lying between them. The V gene's germline CDR1 is SGHTA and CDR2 FQGTGA. This CDR3 contains 14 residues. CDR3 protein: CASSFGGQVTEAFF. The CDR3 region has the DNA TGTGCCAGCAGCTTCGGAGGACAAGTCACTGAAGCTTTCTTT.

The V and J genes are TRBV27 and TRBJ2-1; D may match TRBD1 or TRBD2 (5 bases each). Germline V CDR1 and CDR2: MNHEY, SMNVEV (reference sequence). Trimming stripped 5 bases from V and 15 bases from J, with 17 bases between. This CDR3 spans 12 amino acids. In DNA, the CDR3 is TGTGCCAGCAGTCCCGGGACCCCCGGACGGTTCTTC. As protein: CASSPGTPGRFF.

V gene TRBV7-2 combines with J gene TRBJ2-4; no reliable D call. V lost 0 bases and J 0 bases, leaving 9 bases between the germline ends. The CDR3 is 16 amino acids. Per germline, CDR1 SGHTA and CDR2 FQGNSA. The CDR3 DNA reads as TGTGCCAGCAGCTTAGCTCGGCGACTAGCCAAAAACATTCAGTACTTC. This gives the protein CASSLARRLAKNIQYF.

The gene calls are TRBV12-5 and TRBJ2-7; TRBD2 matches 7 bases. This CDR3 is built from 15 residues. J lost 3 bases, V lost 5 bases, and 10 bases had no gene match. Per the germline V gene, CDR1 is LGHNT and CDR2 is FRNRAP. CDR3 nucleotide sequence: TGTGCTAGTGGTCCCTTGGGGGTAGCGGGCTACGAGCAGTACTTC. Translating gives CASGPLGVAGYEQYF.

The gene calls are TRBV4-1 and TRBJ2-7, with 16 bases fitting TRBD2. Germline loops: CDR1 MGHRA, CDR2 YSYEKL. Losses at the gene ends were 0 bases for V and 7 bases for J; bases not matched to a gene: 9. The CDR3 spans 18 residues. The CDR3 loop is CASSQELGLAGGPWEQYF. For the CDR3, the DNA is TGCGCCAGCAGCCAAGAATTGGGACTAGCGGGAGGGCCTTGGGAGCAGTACTTC.

CDR3 amino acids: CASSSRQDPKSWSSYNEQFF. DNA for the CDR3: TGTGCCAGCAGTTCACGACAGGATCCGAAATCATGGAGCTCCTACAATGAGCAGTTCTTC. The chain joins TRBV27 to TRBJ2-1, with TRBD1 as a possible D gene (6 bases). The V end was cut by 4 bases, the J end by 0 bases, with 25 bases between. The CDR3 runs 20 residues. Germline CDR1 and CDR2: MNHEY and SMNVEV (reference sequence).